One T cell receptor beta chain is described in this entry. What it recognizes is unknown. Germline loops: CDR1 WSHSY, CDR2 SAAADI. The V and J ends lost 7 bases and 1 base, in that order; junction bases with no gene match: 7. This CDR3 spans 15 amino acids. The sample belongs to a study of graft-versus-host responses after intestinal transplantation. Background on the study: Following induction with anti-thymocyte globulin, all recipients were given tacrolimus and steroids for three to four years. Study-level results: Recipient marrow showed GvH clones, some seen first in ileum or blood.

Generated by immunoSEQ multiplex PCR, the TCRdb table keeps only in-frame clones and is missing some. The table lists roughly 90,000 clones, just over 90% of them singletons. V is TRBV10-2 and J is TRBJ2-5; 9 bases match TRBD2. Sequencing used unstimulated CD8+ T cells sorted from spleen or lymph node cells, obtained before intestinal transplant. This receptor was obtained from a human donor who received an intestinal transplant. CDR3 loop: CASKLTSGVQETQYF. DNA for the CDR3: TGCGCCAGCAAATTGACTAGCGGAGTCCAAGAGACCCAGTACTTC.